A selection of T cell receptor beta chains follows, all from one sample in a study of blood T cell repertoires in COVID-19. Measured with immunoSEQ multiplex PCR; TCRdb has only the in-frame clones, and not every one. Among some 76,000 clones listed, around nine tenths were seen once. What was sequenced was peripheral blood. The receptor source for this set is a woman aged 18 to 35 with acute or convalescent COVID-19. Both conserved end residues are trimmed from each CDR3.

CDR3: SAVGGGANYEQY
J: TRBJ2-7
V: TRBV29-1
length: 12

CDR3: ASSQEQGKAEAF
J: TRBJ1-1
V: TRBV3-1/TRBV3-2
length: 12

CDR3: ASSPIQNGGTDTQY
J: TRBJ2-3
V: TRBV3-1/TRBV3-2
length: 14

CDR3: ASSPPGGGETQY
J: TRBJ2-5
V: TRBV11-2
length: 12

CDR3: ASRHATGPSYEQY
J: TRBJ2-7
V: TRBV5-1
length: 13

CDR3: ACGKQGGKKLF
J: TRBJ1-4
V: TRBV30
length: 11

CDR3: ASNVGTSSYNEQF
J: TRBJ2-1
V: TRBV27
length: 13

CDR3: ASSLDRTGGSYEQY
J: TRBJ2-7
V: TRBV7-8
length: 14

CDR3: ASSHRQGAFYGYT
J: TRBJ1-2
V: TRBV7-2
length: 13

CDR3: AWSDTSGWGADTQY
J: TRBJ2-3
V: TRBV30
length: 14

CDR3: ASSGGQGVYNEQF
J: TRBJ2-1
V: TRBV2
length: 13

CDR3: ASRFRGTGGNEQF
J: TRBJ2-1
V: TRBV28
length: 13

CDR3: ASSPSSTGEGYT
J: TRBJ1-2
V: TRBV18
length: 12

CDR3: ASSPTGRWDEQF
J: TRBJ2-1
V: TRBV6-5
length: 12

CDR3: ASSAGVGEKLF
J: TRBJ1-4
V: TRBV2
length: 11

CDR3: ASSQDSGGGLYNEQF
J: TRBJ2-1
V: TRBV3-1/TRBV3-2
length: 15

CDR3: AISEGGTGVSLPNYGYT
J: TRBJ1-2
V: TRBV10-3
length: 17

CDR3: SVEFFVTGVVNEQF
J: TRBJ2-1
V: TRBV29-1
length: 14

CDR3: ASSLEVRLAGGPTYEQY
J: TRBJ2-7
V: TRBV7-2
length: 17

CDR3: ASSLRETQY
J: TRBJ2-5
V: TRBV28
length: 9